Listed below are T cell receptor beta chains from one sample, sequenced in a study of T-cell reconstitution after alpha-beta-depleted transplantation in children. TCRdb re-called the PCR reads with MiXCR, one entry per CDR3 protein. The repertoire holds around 600,000 distinct CDR3 sequences, with roughly 15% as singletons. This specimen consisted of PBMCs from the stem cell graft donor, obtained from the stem cell graft. The receptors stem from a human donor who donated a stem cell graft to a child with acute myeloid leukemia. Both conserved end residues are part of each CDR3. The D gene is left open where the match is weak. Clone size is not always given. Where it is, it says once, few, many or a class for expanded clones.

TRBJ1-1 | - | TRBV20-1 | many | CSARDLITEAFF | TGCAGTGCTAGAGATTTGATCACTGAAGCTTTCTTT
TRBJ2-3 | - | TRBV6-5 | many | CASSYSWGLDTQYF | TGTGCCAGCAGTTACTCGTGGGGGCTAGATACGCAGTATTTT
TRBJ2-1 | TRBD1 | TRBV7-7 | - | CASSLRPGQGRGNEQFF | TGTGCCAGCAGCTTAAGACCAGGACAGGGGAGAGGCAATGAGCAGTTCTTC
TRBJ2-3 | - | TRBV27 | many | CASSGDATDTQYF | TGTGCCAGCAGTGGGGACGCTACAGATACGCAGTATTTT
TRBJ1-1 | - | TRBV20-1 | - | CSATKEPTEAFF | TGCAGTGCTACAAAAGAACCCACTGAAGCTTTCTTT
TRBJ1-1 | - | TRBV10-3 | many | CAIRQGPNTEAFF | TGTGCCATCAGGCAGGGACCGAACACTGAAGCTTTCTTT
TRBJ2-3 | TRBD2 | TRBV9 | few | CASSAWGGGADTQYF | TGTGCCAGCAGCGCCTGGGGTGGGGGGGCAGATACGCAGTATTTT
TRBJ2-1 | TRBD1 | TRBV5-1 | - | CASGWTGRTDEQFF | TGCGCCAGCGGGTGGACAGGGAGAACGGATGAGCAGTTCTTC
TRBJ2-3 | - | TRBV7-2 | many | CASSSTGSSTDTQYF | TGTGCCAGCAGCTCCACGGGGTCTAGCACAGATACGCAGTATTTT
TRBJ2-7 | TRBD1 | TRBV20-1 | few | CSARDLGQGGRDEQYF | TGCAGTGCTAGAGATCTGGGACAGGGGGGTCGGGACGAGCAGTACTTC
TRBJ1-5 | - | TRBV20-1 | many | CSARDPRFGNQPQHF | TGCAGTGCTAGAGATCCCAGGTTTGGCAATCAGCCCCAGCATTTT
TRBJ2-1 | - | TRBV4-2 | - | CASSQGLGPASENEQFF | TGTGCCAGCAGCCAAGGTTTAGGTCCAGCCTCCGAGAATGAGCAGTTCTTC
TRBJ1-4 | TRBD1 | TRBV20-1 | - | CSAPTGPFNEKLFF | TGCAGTGCCCCGACAGGGCCCTTTAATGAAAAACTGTTTTTT